This T cell receptor beta chain was documented in a study of blood T cell repertoires in COVID-19. The V gene lost 6 bases and the J gene lost 0 bases, with 12 bases spanning the gap. Germline V gives CDR1 ENHRY, CDR2 SYGVKD. The CDR3 length is 14 residues. Original analysis: Counts of nucleated cells, estimated from reference gene primer amplification, were obtained. TCRdb's copy holds only in-frame clones and misses some; the assay was immunoSEQ multiplex PCR. V, J and clone size reflect that table, while D and trimming were determined from the DNA. The sample includes approximately 200,000 clones, roughly 86% of them seen just once.

This chain links TRBV10-3 with TRBJ2-7; TRBD2 might be the D (6 bases). The source is an older woman with acute or convalescent COVID-19. Material for sequencing was peripheral blood. The CDR3 sequence: CAIRTVGSSYEQYF. The CDR3, as DNA: TGTGCCATCAGAACCGTCGGGAGCTCCTACGAGCAGTACTTC.